Following are 9 T cell receptor beta chains from one sample sequenced in a study of shared clonotypes between healthy human individuals. Generated by immunoSEQ multiplex PCR, the TCRdb table keeps only in-frame clones and is missing some. The sample yields about 2.1 million clones, just over 90% seen once. Naive CD8 isolation took CD45RO-negative cells positively selected for CCR7 and excluded terminally differentiated effector memory CD45RA+ cells. The sequenced sample consisted of naive CD8+ T cells from PBMCs. The origin of the receptors is a man aged 18 to 30 in good health. Some clones in this sample may be carry-over from other donors' samples.

This chain connects TRBV28 to TRBJ1-1; possible D gene TRBD1, 5 bases. Germline CDR1 and CDR2: MDHEN and SYDVKM. There are 14 residues in the CDR3. V dropped 1 base and J dropped 4 bases, with 10 bases sitting between them. The CDR3 protein is CASSLSTASTEAFF. In DNA, the CDR3 is TGTGCCAGCAGTTTATCGACAGCGAGCACTGAAGCTTTCTTT.

This chain uses TRBV7-9 with TRBJ2-2, with D possibly matching TRBD2 (6 bases). The germline V and J ends were trimmed by 5 bases and 6 bases, with 22 bases remaining between them. This CDR3 region has 17 residues. Germline V lookup: CDR1 SEHNR, CDR2 FQNEAQ (reference sequence). The CDR3 DNA reads TGTGCCAGCAGCCCCCGGTGGGCGGGAAGAAATGCCGGGGAGCTGTTTTTT. Its translation is CASSPRWAGRNAGELFF.

For this clone: Sequence at one end of the junction differs from germline and may be a read error. The gene calls are TRBV19 and TRBJ2-7, with TRBD1 matching over 7 bases. The CDR3 is made up of 17 amino acids. The V gene's germline CDR1 is LNHDA and CDR2 SQIVND (reference sequence). CDR3 protein: CASSLEGQFSESYEQYF. The CDR3 nucleotides are TGTGCCAGTAGTCTAGAGGGACAGTTCAGCGAGTCCTACGAGCAGTACTTC.

This chain connects TRBV5-1 to TRBJ2-1, with 8 bases identical to TRBD1. CDR1 is SGHRS, CDR2 YFSETQ, per germline. V lost 0 bases, J lost 8 bases, and 7 bases stayed unmatched. The CDR3 is 15 amino acids. CDR3 amino acids: CASSLGWTGSDEQFF. The CDR3, as DNA: TGCGCCAGCAGCTTGGGGTGGACAGGGTCCGATGAGCAGTTCTTC.

The genes are TRBV28 and TRBJ1-2; TRBD1 is a possible D gene (5 bases). Germline V lookup: CDR1 MDHEN, CDR2 SYDVKM. The CDR3 is 13 amino acids. Trimming stripped 5 bases from V and 1 base from J, with 8 bases between. Here the CDR3 reads CASSDSFNYGYTF. The CDR3 DNA reads TGTGCCAGCAGTGACAGCTTTAACTATGGCTACACCTTC.

This sequence joins TRBV11-3 and TRBJ2-7; unclear D gene. Germline assignment: CDR1 SGHNT and CDR2 YENEEA. Trimming shortened V by 3 bases and J by 0 bases, and 6 bases separated the two germline ends. The CDR3 spans 13 residues. The CDR3 DNA sequence: TGTGCCAGCAGCTTCCCAGGCTCCTACGAGCAGTACTTC. It codes for CASSFPGSYEQYF.

The gene calls are TRBV9 and TRBJ1-1; D not resolved. CDR1 and CDR2 from the germline V gene are SGDLS and YYNGEE. The ends were cut back, 0 bases at V and 1 base at J, with 10 bases in the middle. The CDR3 covers 15 residues. CDR3 nucleotide sequence: TGTGCCAGCAGCGTAGATGGCAGCCGGAACACTGAAGCTTTCTTT. Protein product: CASSVDGSRNTEAFF.

The chain recombines TRBV6-6 with TRBJ1-1; a weak D match, TRBD1 (5 bases). This CDR3 contains 14 residues. The V gene's germline CDR1 is MNHNY and CDR2 SVGAGI (reference sequence). Trimming cost V 6 bases and J 1 base, with 12 bases left between them. The CDR3 bases are TGTGCCAGCAGCCCTTCGGACACGAACACTGAAGCTTTCTTT. The encoded protein is CASSPSDTNTEAFF.

This clone showed up just a few times. The J gene is TRBJ1-1, the V gene TRBV10-3; possibly TRBD1 for D (6 bases). The CDR3 spans 15 residues. Germline CDR1 reads ENHRY; CDR2 reads SYGVKD. V lost 4 bases and J 2 bases, leaving 14 bases between the germline ends. This chain's CDR3 is CAISGTDSTNTEAFF. The CDR3 region has the DNA TGTGCCATCAGTGGAACGGACAGCACCAACACTGAAGCTTTCTTT.